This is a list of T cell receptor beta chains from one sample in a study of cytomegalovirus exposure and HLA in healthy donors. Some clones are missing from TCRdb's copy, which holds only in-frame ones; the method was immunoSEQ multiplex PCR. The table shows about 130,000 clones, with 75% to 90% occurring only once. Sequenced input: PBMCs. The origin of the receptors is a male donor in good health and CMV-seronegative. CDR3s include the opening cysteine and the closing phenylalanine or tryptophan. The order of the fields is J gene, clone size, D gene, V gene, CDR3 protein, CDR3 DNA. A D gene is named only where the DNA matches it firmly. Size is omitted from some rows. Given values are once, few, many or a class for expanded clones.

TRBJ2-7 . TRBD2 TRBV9 CASSVGAGSSYEQYF TGTGCCAGCAGCGTAGGAGCGGGGAGCTCCTACGAGCAGTACTTC
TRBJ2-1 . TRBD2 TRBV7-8 CASSLRAGDFYNEQFF TGTGCCAGCAGCTTACGAGCGGGAGACTTCTACAATGAGCAGTTCTTC
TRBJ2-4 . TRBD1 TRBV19 CASSILQGSDKNIQYF TGTGCCAGTAGTATTCTACAGGGGTCGGACAAAAACATTCAGTACTTC
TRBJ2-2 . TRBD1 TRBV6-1 CASRATGLNTGELFF TGTGCCAGCAGGGCGACAGGGTTGAACACCGGGGAGCTGTTTTTT
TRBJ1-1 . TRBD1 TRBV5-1 CASSLTTGGGTEAFF TGCGCCAGCAGCTTGACCACAGGGGGTGGCACTGAAGCTTTCTTT
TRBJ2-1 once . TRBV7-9 CSSSSPPNEQFF TGTTCCAGCAGCTCCCCCCCGAATGAGCAGTTCTTC
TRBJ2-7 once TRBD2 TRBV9 CASSVGLASGSETAYEQYF TGTGCCAGCAGCGTAGGCTTGGCTAGCGGGAGTGAAACAGCCTACGAGCAGTACTTC
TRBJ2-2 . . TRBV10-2 CASSTLAGELFF TGCGCCAGCAGTACTCTGGCCGGGGAGCTGTTTTTT
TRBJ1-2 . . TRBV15 CATSRAGGEGYTF TGTGCCACCAGCAGAGCGGGGGGGGAAGGCTACACCTTC
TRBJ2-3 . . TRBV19 CASSPRGDTLDTQYF TGTGCCAGTAGTCCTAGAGGCGATACACTGGATACGCAGTATTTT
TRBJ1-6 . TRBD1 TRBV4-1 CASSQDREWNSPLHF TGCGCCAGCAGCCAGGACAGGGAATGGAATTCACCCCTCCACTTT
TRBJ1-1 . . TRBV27 CASSSGVLREAFF TGTGCCAGCAGTTCCGGGGTCCTGCGGGAAGCTTTCTTT
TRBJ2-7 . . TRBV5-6 CASSLLRGTSYEQYF TGTGCCAGCAGCTTGTTGCGGGGAACCTCCTACGAGCAGTACTTC
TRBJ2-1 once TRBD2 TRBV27 CASTQSSGGTNNEQFF TGTGCCAGCACCCAAAGTAGCGGGGGGACAAACAATGAGCAGTTCTTC
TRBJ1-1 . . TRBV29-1 CSVTTGRGTEAFF TGCAGCGTAACTACAGGGAGAGGCACTGAAGCTTTCTTT
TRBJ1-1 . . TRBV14 CASSQDRFNTEAFF TGTGCCAGCAGCCAAGATCGGTTTAACACTGAAGCTTTCTTT
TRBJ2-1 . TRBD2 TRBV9 CASSGRQRGSYNEQFF TGTGCCAGCAGCGGACGACAGCGGGGCTCCTACAATGAGCAGTTCTTC
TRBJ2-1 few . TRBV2 CASTRLNNEQFF TGTGCCAGCACCCGACTAAACAATGAGCAGTTCTTC
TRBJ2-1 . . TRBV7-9 CASSFPSDEQFF TGTGCCAGCAGTTTCCCTTCCGATGAGCAGTTCTTC
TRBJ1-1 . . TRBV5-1 CASSPSLNMNTEAFF TGCGCCAGCAGCCCTTCACTGAATATGAACACTGAAGCTTTCTTT
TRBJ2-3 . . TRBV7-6 CASSPPADTQYF TGTGCCAGCAGCCCCCCCGCAGATACGCAGTATTTT
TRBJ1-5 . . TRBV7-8 CASSLQGLNRPNNQPQHF TGTGCCAGCAGCTTACAGGGTCTAAATCGGCCTAACAATCAGCCCCAGCATTTT
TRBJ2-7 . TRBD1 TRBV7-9 CASSGTVSYEQYF TGTGCCAGCAGCGGGACAGTCTCCTACGAGCAGTACTTC
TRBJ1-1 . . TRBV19 CASSPQGQNTEAFF TGTGCCAGTAGTCCCCAGGGACAAAACACTGAAGCTTTCTTT
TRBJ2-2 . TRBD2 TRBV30 CAWGGLAGTNTGELFF TGTGCCTGGGGGGGACTAGCGGGAACTAACACCGGGGAGCTGTTTTTT
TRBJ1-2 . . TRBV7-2 CASSLTGANYGYTF TGTGCCAGCAGCTTAACGGGAGCTAACTATGGCTACACCTTC
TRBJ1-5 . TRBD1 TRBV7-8 CASSLGTGRNQPQHF TGTGCCAGCAGCTTAGGGACAGGGAGGAATCAGCCCCAGCATTTT
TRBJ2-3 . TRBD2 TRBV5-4 CASSASGGAHTDTQYF TGTGCCAGCAGCGCCAGCGGGGGGGCCCACACAGATACGCAGTATTTT
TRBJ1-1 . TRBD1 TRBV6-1 CASSVEGQMAFF TGTGCCAGCAGTGTCGAGGGACAGATGGCTTTCTTT
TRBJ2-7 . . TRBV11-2 CASSLSGYEQYF TGTGCCAGCAGCTTGTCGGGTTACGAGCAGTACTTC
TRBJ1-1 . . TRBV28 CASSRTYTEAFF TGTGCCAGCAGCAGGACATATACTGAAGCTTTCTTT
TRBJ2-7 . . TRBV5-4 CASSLDSGGGEQYF TGTGCCAGCAGCCTGGACTCTGGCGGTGGGGAGCAGTACTTC
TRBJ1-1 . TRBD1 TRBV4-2 CASSRTGEAFF TGTGCCAGCAGCCGGACAGGTGAAGCTTTCTTT
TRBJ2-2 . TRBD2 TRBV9 CASSVVPSGKTGELFF TGTGCCAGCAGCGTAGTTCCTAGCGGGAAGACCGGGGAGCTGTTTTTT
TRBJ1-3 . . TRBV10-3 CAIAGGRRNSIYF TGTGCCATCGCGGGGGGCAGGAGAAACAGCATATATTTT
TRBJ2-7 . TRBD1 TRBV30 CAWGLTGTVSYEQYF TGTGCCTGGGGGCTTACCGGGACAGTCTCCTACGAGCAGTACTTC
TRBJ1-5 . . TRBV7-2 CASSLGQYSNQPQHF TGTGCCAGCAGCTTAGGGCAGTATAGCAATCAGCCCCAGCATTTT
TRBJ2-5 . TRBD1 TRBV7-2 CASSKTGTGGRETQYF TGTGCCAGCAGTAAAACCGGGACAGGGGGCCGAGAGACCCAGTACTTC
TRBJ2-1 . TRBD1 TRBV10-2 CASRVGTGAYNEQFF TGCGCCAGCAGGGTCGGGACAGGAGCCTACAATGAGCAGTTCTTC
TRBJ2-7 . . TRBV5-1 CASSLGVGGTEQYF TGCGCCAGCAGCTTGGGGGTTGGAGGGACCGAGCAGTACTTC
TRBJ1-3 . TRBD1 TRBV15 CATSRDRTGGLGAGNTIYF TGTGCCACCAGCAGAGATCGGACAGGGGGCTTAGGCGCTGGAAACACCATATATTTT
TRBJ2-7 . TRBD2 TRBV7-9 CASSFSREGSYEQYF TGTGCCAGCAGCTTCAGCAGGGAGGGTTCCTACGAGCAGTACTTC